A selection of T cell receptor beta chains follows, all from one sample in a study of molecular identifiers for immune sequencing clone quantification. TCRdb redid the calling of the PCR reads with MiXCR, one entry per CDR3 protein. The data show some 590,000 distinct CDR3 sequences, about 25% seen once. Specimen: naive CD8+ T cells from blood, with Jurkat cell RNA spiked in. Source of these receptors: a human donor in good health. Some libraries in this study had Jurkat cell RNA spiked in. CDR3s include the opening cysteine and the closing phenylalanine or tryptophan. D genes are given only for firm matches. The size field is filled for only some rows; it gives once, few, many or a size class.

v_call	j_call	clone_size	d_call	cdr3_nt	cdr3_aa
TRBV11-2	TRBJ1-4	many	NA	TGTGCCAGCAGCTTAGAAGCAACTAATGAAAAACTGTTTTTT	CASSLEATNEKLFF
TRBV6-2/TRBV6-3	TRBJ2-5	few	TRBD2	TGTGCCAGCAGCCCCGGGCTAGCGGATGACCAAGAGACCCAGTACTTC	CASSPGLADDQETQYF
TRBV6-5	TRBJ1-1	NA	NA	TGTGCCAGCAGTTACGACGGGGGGATGAGCACTGAAGCTTTCTTT	CASSYDGGMSTEAFF
TRBV6-5	TRBJ2-1	NA	TRBD2	TGTGCCAGCACGGCGGGGGGTGAGCAGTTTTTC	CASTAGGEQFF
TRBV19	TRBJ1-2	few	TRBD1	TGTGCCAGTAGTACCGGACAGGGGAGCTATGGCTACACCTTC	CASSTGQGSYGYTF
TRBV24-1	TRBJ2-4	few	NA	TGTGCCACCAGTGACACCGGGTACATTCAGTACTTC	CATSDTGYIQYF
TRBV29-1	TRBJ2-7	many	TRBD2	TGCAGCGTTGAAACTAGCGGGGACGAGCAGTACTTC	CSVETSGDEQYF
TRBV7-8	TRBJ1-1	many	NA	TGTGCCAGCAGCCCCGGAACTTATGAAGCTTTCTTT	CASSPGTYEAFF
TRBV6-5	TRBJ2-1	NA	TRBD1	TGTGCCAGCATCGACAGGGGGAGGAATGAGCAGTTCTTC	CASIDRGRNEQFF
TRBV27	TRBJ1-1	few	NA	TGTGCCAGCAGTTCTACCCCGGGACATTTGAACACTGAAGCTTTCTTT	CASSSTPGHLNTEAFF
TRBV4-3	TRBJ2-3	NA	TRBD2	TGCGCCAGCAGCCAAGGGGTGAAGCGGGAGCCCGCAGATACGCAGTATTTT	CASSQGVKREPADTQYF
TRBV20-1	TRBJ2-3	many	NA	TGCAGTGCTGATAAAACAGGGAATGCAGATACGCAGTATTTT	CSADKTGNADTQYF
TRBV7-9	TRBJ1-1	many	NA	TGTGCCAGCAGCTTAAGCGTTCTGAACACTGAAGCTTTCTTT	CASSLSVLNTEAFF
TRBV20-1	TRBJ1-5	NA	NA	TGCAGTCCTAGAGATCTGAGAGCGAGCGAGAATCAGCCCCAGCATTTT	CSPRDLRASENQPQHF
TRBV11-2	TRBJ1-2	NA	NA	TGTGCCAGCAGCTCCTTAGGGGGGTCTAACTATGGCTACACCTTC	CASSSLGGSNYGYTF
TRBV19	TRBJ1-1	NA	NA	TGTGCCAGTAGTATAGGACGGACCGCTGAAGCTTTCTTT	CASSIGRTAEAFF
TRBV14	TRBJ2-7	NA	TRBD2	TGTGCCAGCAGCGAAGGACTAGCGGGAACAATTTTCTACGAGCAGTACTTC	CASSEGLAGTIFYEQYF
TRBV12-3/TRBV12-4	TRBJ2-5	many	NA	TGTGCCAGCAGTTTAGCAGGGGCTGCGGAGACCCAGTACTTC	CASSLAGAAETQYF
TRBV29-1	TRBJ2-1	NA	NA	TGCAGCGTTGAAACGACCGTGCACGGGCAGTTCTTC	CSVETTVHGQFF
TRBV5-4	TRBJ2-3	NA	TRBD1	TGTGCCAGCAGCTGGGGGACAGGGGACGGCCACACAGATACGCAGTATTTT	CASSWGTGDGHTDTQYF
TRBV4-2	TRBJ1-1	NA	NA	TGTGCCAGCAGCCAAACAGAGACATCGAACACTGAAGCTTTCTTT	CASSQTETSNTEAFF
TRBV5-6	TRBJ1-5	NA	TRBD1	TGTGCCAGCAGCTTCAGGGGGCGCGCCCAGCCCCAGCGTTTT	CASSFRGRAQPQRF
TRBV12-3/TRBV12-4	TRBJ2-4	many	TRBD2	TGTGCCAGCAGTTTACGCGGCGCGGGGGATAAAAACATTCAGTACTTC	CASSLRGAGDKNIQYF
TRBV9	TRBJ1-1	many	NA	TGTGCCAGCGGACCTCCACGGGGTGAAGCTTTCTTT	CASGPPRGEAFF
TRBV19	TRBJ2-2	NA	TRBD1	TGTGCCAGTAGTTCCAAACCGGGACAGGGAACGAACGGGGAGCTGTTTTTT	CASSSKPGQGTNGELFF
TRBV25-1	TRBJ2-7	few	TRBD1	TGTGCCAGCAGCCCAGGGGGGACAGGGTTCTCCTACGAGCAGTACTTC	CASSPGGTGFSYEQYF
TRBV20-1	TRBJ1-6	few	NA	TGCAGTGGAGGGGAAAGCTCCTATAATTCACCCCTCCACTTT	CSGGESSYNSPLHF
TRBV30	TRBJ1-1	few	NA	TGTGCCTGGAGTGATGACACTGAAGCTTTCTTT	CAWSDDTEAFF
TRBV20-1	TRBJ2-7	few	TRBD1	TGCAGTGCCCGACCCCCCGGGACAGGGCTCTCCTACGAGCAGTACTTC	CSARPPGTGLSYEQYF
TRBV4-3	TRBJ2-1	NA	TRBD1	TGCGCCAGCAGCCAAGATCGACAGGGGTACCTAACTGAGCAGTTCTTC	CASSQDRQGYLTEQFF
TRBV12-3/TRBV12-4	TRBJ2-5	few	NA	TGTGCCAGCAGTTTAGTCCATCCCTCCATCAAAGAGACCCAGTACTTC	CASSLVHPSIKETQYF
TRBV12-5	TRBJ2-2	NA	NA	TGTGCTAGTGATTCGCCCCCCGGGGCGCTGTTTTTT	CASDSPPGALFF
TRBV30	TRBJ2-7	many	NA	TGTGCCTGGAGTGACCGGTCCCACGAGCAGTACTTC	CAWSDRSHEQYF
TRBV24-1	TRBJ1-1	few	NA	TGTGCCACCAGTGATGGTACGTACACTGAAGCTTTCTTT	CATSDGTYTEAFF
TRBV12-3/TRBV12-4	TRBJ2-5	few	NA	TGTGCCAGCAGTTTGGGACTCAGTCAAGGAACCCAGTACTTC	CASSLGLSQGTQYF
TRBV4-2	TRBJ2-7	many	TRBD2	TGTGCCACCTCACCGAGGCTAGCGGAATACGAGCAGTACTTC	CATSPRLAEYEQYF
TRBV3-1	TRBJ2-3	NA	TRBD2	TGTGCCAGCAGCCAGGGTTGGGGCGGGAGTTCAGATACGCAGTATTTT	CASSQGWGGSSDTQYF
TRBV7-2	TRBJ2-2	many	NA	TGTGCCAGCAGCTCTACAAGGATGACCGGGGAGCTGTTTTTT	CASSSTRMTGELFF
TRBV2	TRBJ1-4	NA	NA	TGTGCCAGCAGTGAAATGGACCGAGATGATGAAAAACTGTTTTTT	CASSEMDRDDEKLFF
TRBV12-3/TRBV12-4	TRBJ2-1	few	NA	TGTGCCAGCAGTTGGCCGGAGAACAATGAGCAGTTCTTC	CASSWPENNEQFF
TRBV5-5	TRBJ2-1	few	TRBD2	TGTGCCAGCAGCTTTGATGGAGCGGGAGGGCCCTACAATGAGCAGTTCTTC	CASSFDGAGGPYNEQFF
TRBV9	TRBJ2-7	few	TRBD1	TGTGCCAGCAGCAGCGACAGGGACGGGTACGAGCAGTACTTC	CASSSDRDGYEQYF